This TCR beta chain was identified during a study of T cells after yellow fever vaccination. Overall study results and limits: Sorted repertoires could include abundant contaminating clonotypes from bulk cells. Secondary responses were weaker yet peaked faster, day 5 versus 15.

The authors made TCR cDNA by 5'RACE template switching, adding a universal primer site and UMIs. MiXCR, run by TCRdb on the 5' RACE reads, gives a single entry per CDR3 protein. Of approximately 96,000 distinct CDR3 sequences in the sample, more than 7.5% are singletons; the top ten hold over 15%. In this sample, this clonotype turned up a few times. The sequence derives from a man between 18 and 35 years old who received the YFV17D yellow fever vaccine. This sample comprised CD8+ T cells not binding an NS4B(214-222) dextramer, sorted from PBMCs, obtained around 16 days after the first yellow fever vaccination.

Written as DNA, the CDR3 is TGTGCCAGCAGGTTTAGCGGGGGCACAGATACGCAGTATTTT. Translation gives CASRFSGGTDTQYF. V and J are TRBV6-1 and TRBJ2-3; 8 nucleotides match TRBD2. V lost 6 bases and J lost 1; bases outside the gene matches: 3. Germline loops: CDR1 MNHNS, CDR2 SASEGT. The CDR3 is made up of 14 amino acids.